This T cell receptor (beta chain) is drawn from a study of cytomegalovirus exposure and HLA in healthy donors (dated by TCRdb to 2016 to 2017). About the full investigation: An earlier analysis of some 600 of the donors reported 276 Gb of sequence data and 117 million unique TCR beta sequences obtained from around 190 million T cells. Of the roughly 410 genotyped donors, 65% to 90% were placed in the genetic ancestry cluster associated with self-reported Caucasian donors. An earlier analysis of 450 to 750 of the donors used high-throughput TCR beta sequencing to judge whether each TCR beta V gene segment behaved as functional or pseudogenic. Roughly 300 gigabases of sequencing data and approximately 84 million unique TCR sequences were included in an early release covering roughly 600 HLA-typed donors. On average, 235,054 unique TCR beta nucleotide sequences were sequenced per donor among some 430 genotyped donors of the cohort, with about 17% of those sequences being non-productive. Besides the first cohort of roughly 700 subjects, a separate validation cohort made up of 120 different subjects was used. HLA typing included class I and class II loci at four-digit resolution. The study was designed to test whether signatures of past pathogen exposure could be identified by cataloging public T cell receptors. A later analysis re-examined previously published TCR beta repertoires from about 700 donors and added high-resolution HLA genotyping to investigate patterns of TCR occurrence. Genome-wide SNP genotypes for about 60% of the roughly 670 donors were used in a later genetic analysis, which treated that subset as a discovery cohort. The study combined high-throughput TCR immunosequencing, statistical association of individual TCRs with disease status, and machine learning to predict cytomegalovirus infection status. In the later analysis, no new phenotypic data were used to find candidate immune exposures; instead, reliance was placed on TCR beta sequences and their occurrence across donors. The number of donors typed differed by locus, with about 629-630 for A, B, C, DRB1 and DQB1, approximately 500 for DQA1, over 600 for DPA1, and 400 to 490 for DPB1. All discovery cohort repertoires had been generated using a single sequencing platform. Using immunosequencing, the study profiled T cell repertoires from approximately 700 subjects and related those repertoires to cytomegalovirus serostatus. Donor age, sex, ethnicity and CMV serostatus were collected together with the repertoire data. Four to six DR-DQ haplotypes were handled as single units for association and clustering, since linkage in the cohort was strong.

The cohort was made up of approximately 700 healthy bone marrow donors. All cohort members were sampled while nominally healthy, although unrecorded immune exposures were likely present. The donor was CMV seronegative and belonged to the group of over 350 seronegative cohort members. A peripheral blood sample was collected from each donor, and TCR beta sequencing was performed on peripheral blood mononuclear cells. The Qiagen DNeasy Blood Extraction Kit was used to extract genomic DNA from the blood cell samples. V ends up 5 bases short and J 0 bases short, with an unmatched junction base count of 10. CDR1 is given as SNHLY and CDR2 as FYNNEI, both from the germline V gene. Counted from cysteine to phenylalanine, this CDR3 has 17 amino acids. Here the CDR3 DNA is all that survives: 51 bases in frame from base 1. Library method: the immunoSEQ multiplex PCR assay. A mixture of 60 forward primers for TCR Vbeta segments and 13 reverse primers for TCR Jbeta segments was used in the multiplex PCR. A multiplex PCR assay on genomic DNA amplified the CDR3 region of rearranged TCR beta genes. Amplified TCR beta libraries were sequenced as 87-base-pair reads on the Illumina HiSeq System. As for how the authors treated the data: Across the 670 or so repertoires, a later analysis counted some 81 million unique TCR beta chains, around 11 million of which were shared by at least two donors. A nearest-neighbor algorithm error-corrected the raw reads and collapsed the reads into unique sequences, merging closely related sequences to remove PCR and sequencing errors. To assign V, D and J gene segments, CDR3 sequences were aligned to IMGT reference sequences. Each retained sequence needed at least a six-nucleotide match to both a V gene segment and a J gene segment. Rearrangements were classified as productive when the CDR3 lacked stop codons and remained in frame with V and J, and all other rearrangements were classified as non-productive. CDR3 was defined by IMGT convention, running from the second conserved V-encoded cysteine to the conserved J-encoded phenylalanine. The earlier analysis of 587 of the donors excluded sequences that lacked an unambiguous match to a single V gene segment. In an earlier analysis of approximately 590 of the donors, a V segment was called functional when productive rearrangements were above 56.7%, and segregating when the standard deviation between donors exceeded 5%. A statistical classification framework was developed to diagnose cytomegalovirus status using the catalog of TCR beta chain sequences. In a later analysis, TCR nucleotide sequences were compared against IMGT/GENE-DB human TR gene sequences so that V and J genes could be assigned. The TCRdist pipeline was used in a later analysis to assign CDR3 sequences and most-parsimonious VDJ recombination scenarios. In a later analysis, each TCR beta chain was defined by its CDR3 amino acid sequence together with its V-gene family, and reads without a unique V-gene family were excluded. As a way to deal with suspected cross-contamination and a sequencing artifact, a later analysis dropped 450 to 700 nucleotide sequences that were highly shared and had low generation probability. For each public chain, a later analysis derived a clonal expansion index from normalized ranks of inferred template counts within each repertoire. A later analysis computed generation probabilities with a VDJ recombination model fitted to out-of-frame rearrangements, and checked the results against IGoR. Hypergeometric tests were used in a later analysis to score TCR-TCR, TCR-HLA and TCR-CMV co-occurrence, with a repertoire-size bias correction applied to the TCR pairs. False discovery rates were estimated in a later analysis by permuting HLA or CMV assignments 20 times. A later analysis grouped co-occurring TCRs with DBSCAN, adding TCRdist sequence similarity when clustering within HLA-allele-positive subsets. Repertoires with fewer than 30,000 or more than 120,000 public chains, plus five repertoires with anomalous nucleotide sharing, were excluded from co-occurrence clustering. Here the immuneACCESS table is served through TCRdb, limited to in-frame sequences with V and J called. Missing clones are a known gap in these copies; in checked studies unresolved V genes cover under half, and the rest lacks a known reason. The V and J calls and clone size come from that table; D and trimming were worked out from the DNA. In this sample the table shows 200,000 to 250,000 clones, 65% to 85% of which occur a single time. About 1.7% of the sample goes to the ten largest clones.

Overall study results and their limits: According to a later analysis, parvovirus B19, influenza, CMV and Epstein-Barr virus appeared linked to several top co-occurrence clusters. In the study, about 150 TCR beta chains were listed as associated with cytomegalovirus. In both the original and validation cohorts, the classifier was reported to diagnose cytomegalovirus status with high specificity and sensitivity. Because counts were too low, 15 to 20 rarely observed V segments, including chromosome 9 orphons, were left out of the earlier analysis of 587 of the donors. A further reported finding was that TCR beta sequences accurately predicted the HLA-A and HLA-B alleles for most subjects in the first cohort. In an earlier analysis of approximately 600 of the donors, most TCR beta V segments were observed in productive rearrangements about 87% or about 30% of the time, broadly matching IMGT annotations. The presence/absence analyses assumed that sequencing depth was roughly uniform across donors, and that assumption may not be true. In a later analysis, HLA-associated TCR beta chains were found to be more clonally expanded and to have lower generation probabilities than equally common non-associated chains. The sequencing pipeline was judged likely to have produced a cluster of highly shared sequence variants as a technical artifact. For the cohort, immune exposure information was limited to CMV serostatus. Some IMGT-functional V segments, including TRBV6-2 and TRBV6-3, could not be distinguished by the 87-base-pair reads and were therefore excluded. Most TCR sequences were seen in very few donors, while some public TCRs were found in many individuals. In this cohort, only TCR beta chains were sequenced, and detectable features were limited by the absence of alpha or paired-chain data. According to a later analysis, most CMV-associated TCR beta chains appeared to be HLA-restricted, and the HLA associations seemed to be driven largely by CMV exposure. Three of the identified cytomegalovirus-associated TCR beta chains were confirmed in vitro to be specific for cytomegalovirus antigens. When HLA alleles, especially DR and DQ, strongly co-occurred, TCR associations were difficult to assign to individual alleles. The authors suggested that the approach could potentially be extended to other disease states and immunological phenotypes. Because HLA typing was unavailable for some donors at each locus, only the typed subset was used in association tests. A later analysis associated approximately 17,000 TCR beta sequences with specific HLA alleles at a false discovery rate of 0.05. Correlated functional status among segregating V segments might reflect linkage disequilibrium, but an unknown experimental factor could not be ruled out. According to a later genetic analysis, donors in an Asian-associated ancestry cluster had fewer N-insertions in productive TCRs than the approximately 630-donor mean. An association between a missense DCLRE1C variant and V-gene and J-gene trimming of TCR beta chains was found in a later genetic analysis and replicated in an independent cohort. According to a later analysis, TCR association rates differed among HLA loci, with DRB1 alleles showing the most associated TCRs and HLA-C alleles showing the fewest.

This clone was picked up one time. Its antigen is unknown. Base qualities are missing; no much larger clone stands one base away. Sequencing was performed on PBMCs. Recombination connected TRBV2 to TRBJ1-1, and 9 bases in between align with TRBD1. This clonotype was sampled from a man aged 50 to 59 in good health and CMV-seronegative. At the DNA level, the sequence is TGTGCCAGCAGTCGGGACAGGGTGTATCTTTTGAACACTGAAGCTTTCTTT. It translates to CASSRDRVYLLNTEAFF.